What follows are 2 T cell receptor beta chains derived from one specimen sequenced in a study of T cell responses to AZD1222 COVID-19 vaccine. The assay was immunoSEQ multiplex PCR, and TCRdb's table has in-frame clones only and misses some. The data show 200,000 to 300,000 clones, roughly 93% seen once. This specimen consisted of peripheral blood, obtained on day 0 of AZD1222 vaccination. The receptor set was obtained from an adult in good health.

This clone appeared once. V is TRBV6-5 and J is TRBJ1-4; D gene unclear. V lost 7 bases and J 0 bases, leaving 6 bases between the germline ends. CDR1 is MNHEY, CDR2 SVGAGI, per germline. This CDR3 is built from 13 residues. CDR3 in DNA: TGTGCCAGCAAAACCACAACTAATGAAAAACTGTTTTTT. The encoded protein is CASKTTTNEKLFF.

The V call is TRBV7-9, the J call TRBJ2-4; no clear D gene. V lost 7 bases and J lost 2, with 9 bases in between. The CDR3 runs 13 residues. Per the germline V gene, CDR1 is SEHNR and CDR2 is FQNEAQ (reference sequence). The CDR3 nucleotides are TGTGCCAGCACCGAGTTGTCCAAAAACATTCAGTACTTC. Translation: CASTELSKNIQYF. The entire variable domain, with the rest obtained from reference TRBV7-9 and TRBJ2-4, is as follows: DTGVSQNPRHKITKRGQNVTFRCDPISEHNRLYWYRQTLGQGPEFLTYFQNEAQLEKSRLLSDRFSAERPKGSFSTLEIQRTEQGDSAMYLCASTELSKNIQYFGAGTRLSVL.